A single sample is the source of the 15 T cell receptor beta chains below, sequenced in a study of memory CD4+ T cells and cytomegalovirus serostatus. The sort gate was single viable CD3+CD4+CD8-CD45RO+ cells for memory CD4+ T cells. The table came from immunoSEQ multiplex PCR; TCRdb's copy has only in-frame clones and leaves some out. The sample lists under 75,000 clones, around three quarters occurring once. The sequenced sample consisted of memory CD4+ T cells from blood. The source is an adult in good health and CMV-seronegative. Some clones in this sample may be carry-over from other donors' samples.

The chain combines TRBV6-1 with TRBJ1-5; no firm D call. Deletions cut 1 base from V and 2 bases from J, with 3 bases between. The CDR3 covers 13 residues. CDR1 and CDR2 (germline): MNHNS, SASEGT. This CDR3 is CASSEVGNQPQHF. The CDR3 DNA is TGTGCCAGCAGTGAAGTCGGCAATCAGCCCCAGCATTTT.

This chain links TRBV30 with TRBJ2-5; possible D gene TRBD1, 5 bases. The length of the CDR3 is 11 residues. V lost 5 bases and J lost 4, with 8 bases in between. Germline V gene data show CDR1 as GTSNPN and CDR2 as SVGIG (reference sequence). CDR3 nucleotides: TGTGCCTGGGGGGCAGGAGAGACCCAGTACTTC. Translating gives CAWGAGETQYF.

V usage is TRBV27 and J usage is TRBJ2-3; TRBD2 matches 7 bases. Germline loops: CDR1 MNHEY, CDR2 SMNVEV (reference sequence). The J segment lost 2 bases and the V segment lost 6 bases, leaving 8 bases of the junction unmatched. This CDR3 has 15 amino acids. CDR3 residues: CASRAGRFLTDTQYF. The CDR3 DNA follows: TGTGCCAGCAGAGCCGGGAGGTTCCTCACAGATACGCAGTATTTT.

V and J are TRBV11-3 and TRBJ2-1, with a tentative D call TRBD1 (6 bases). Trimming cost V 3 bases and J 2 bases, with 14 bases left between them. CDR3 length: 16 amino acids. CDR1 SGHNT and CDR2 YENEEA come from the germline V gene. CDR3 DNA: TGTGCCAGCAGCTTCCGAGGGGGATCAACCTACAATGAGCAGTTCTTC. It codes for CASSFRGGSTYNEQFF.

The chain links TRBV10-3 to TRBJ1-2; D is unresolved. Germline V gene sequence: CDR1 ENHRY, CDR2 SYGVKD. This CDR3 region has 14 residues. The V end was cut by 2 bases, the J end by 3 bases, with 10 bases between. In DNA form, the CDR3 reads TGTGCCATCAGTGAGGGGATTGAGTACTATGGCTACACCTTC. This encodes CAISEGIEYYGYTF.

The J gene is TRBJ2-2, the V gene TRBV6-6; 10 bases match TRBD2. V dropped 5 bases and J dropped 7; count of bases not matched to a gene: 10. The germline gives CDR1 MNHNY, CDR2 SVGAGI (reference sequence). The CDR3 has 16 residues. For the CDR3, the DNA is TGTGCCAGCAGTCAGACTAGCGGGTTAGGGAGCGGGGAGCTGTTTTTT. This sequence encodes CASSQTSGLGSGELFF.

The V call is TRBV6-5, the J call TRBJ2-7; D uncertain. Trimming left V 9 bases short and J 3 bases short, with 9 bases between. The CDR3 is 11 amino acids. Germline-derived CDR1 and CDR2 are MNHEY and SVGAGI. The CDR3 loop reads CASGNGYEQYF. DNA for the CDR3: TGTGCCAGTGGGAACGGCTACGAGCAGTACTTC.

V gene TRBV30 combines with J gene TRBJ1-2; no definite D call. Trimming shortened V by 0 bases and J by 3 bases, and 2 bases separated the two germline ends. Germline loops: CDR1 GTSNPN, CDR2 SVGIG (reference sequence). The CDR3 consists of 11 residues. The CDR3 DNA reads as TGTGCCTGGAGTGTATACTATGGCTACACCTTC. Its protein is CAWSVYYGYTF.

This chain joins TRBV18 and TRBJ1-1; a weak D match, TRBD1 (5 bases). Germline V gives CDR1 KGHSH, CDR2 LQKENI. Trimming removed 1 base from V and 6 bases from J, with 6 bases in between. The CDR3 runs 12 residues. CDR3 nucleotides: TGTGCCAGCTCACCACGGGGCCCTGAAGCTTTCTTT. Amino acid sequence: CASSPRGPEAFF.

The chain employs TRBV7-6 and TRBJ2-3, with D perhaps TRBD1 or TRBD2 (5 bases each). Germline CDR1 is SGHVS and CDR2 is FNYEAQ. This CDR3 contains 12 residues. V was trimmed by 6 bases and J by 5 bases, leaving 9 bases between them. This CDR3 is CASRGTGDTQYF. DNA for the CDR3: TGTGCCAGCAGGGGGACGGGAGATACGCAGTATTTT.

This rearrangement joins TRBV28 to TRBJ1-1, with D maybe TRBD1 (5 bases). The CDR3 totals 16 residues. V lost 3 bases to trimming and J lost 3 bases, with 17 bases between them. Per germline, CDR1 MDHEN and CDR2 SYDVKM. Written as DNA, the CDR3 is TGTGCCAGCAGTTTTACGTTCCGGGGGAGGGACACTGAAGCTTTCTTT. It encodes CASSFTFRGRDTEAFF.

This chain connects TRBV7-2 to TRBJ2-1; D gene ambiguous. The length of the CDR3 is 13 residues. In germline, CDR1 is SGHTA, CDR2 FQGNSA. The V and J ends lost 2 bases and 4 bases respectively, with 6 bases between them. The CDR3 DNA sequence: TGTGCCAGCAGCTTAATAATGTACAATGAGCAGTTCTTC. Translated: CASSLIMYNEQFF. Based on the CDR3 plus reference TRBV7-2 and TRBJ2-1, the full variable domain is GAGVSQSPSNKVTEKGKDVELRCDPISGHTALYWYRQSLGQGLEFLIYFQGNSAPDKSGLPSDRFSAERTGGSVSTLTIQRTQQEDSAVYLCASSLIMYNEQFFGPGTRLTVL.

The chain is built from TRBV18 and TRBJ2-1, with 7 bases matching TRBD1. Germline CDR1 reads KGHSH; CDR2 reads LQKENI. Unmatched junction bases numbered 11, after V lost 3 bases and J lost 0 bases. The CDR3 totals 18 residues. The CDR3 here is CASSPRGQSWSSYNEQFF. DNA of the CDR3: TGTGCCAGCTCACCTAGGGGACAGTCCTGGAGCTCCTACAATGAGCAGTTCTTC.

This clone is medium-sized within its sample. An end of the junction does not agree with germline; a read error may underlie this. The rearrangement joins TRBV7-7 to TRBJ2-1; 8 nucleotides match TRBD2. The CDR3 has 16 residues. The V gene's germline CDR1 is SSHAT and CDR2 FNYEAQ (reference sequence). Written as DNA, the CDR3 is TGTGCTAGCAGCGAACTACTAGCGGACCCTTACAATGAGCAGTTCTTC. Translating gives CASSELLADPYNEQFF.

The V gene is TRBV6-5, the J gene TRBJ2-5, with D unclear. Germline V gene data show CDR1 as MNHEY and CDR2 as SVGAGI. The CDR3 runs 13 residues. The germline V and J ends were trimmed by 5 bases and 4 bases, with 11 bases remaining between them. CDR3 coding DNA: TGTGCCAGCAGTAGGGCACGCCGAGAGACCCAGTACTTC. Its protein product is CASSRARRETQYF.